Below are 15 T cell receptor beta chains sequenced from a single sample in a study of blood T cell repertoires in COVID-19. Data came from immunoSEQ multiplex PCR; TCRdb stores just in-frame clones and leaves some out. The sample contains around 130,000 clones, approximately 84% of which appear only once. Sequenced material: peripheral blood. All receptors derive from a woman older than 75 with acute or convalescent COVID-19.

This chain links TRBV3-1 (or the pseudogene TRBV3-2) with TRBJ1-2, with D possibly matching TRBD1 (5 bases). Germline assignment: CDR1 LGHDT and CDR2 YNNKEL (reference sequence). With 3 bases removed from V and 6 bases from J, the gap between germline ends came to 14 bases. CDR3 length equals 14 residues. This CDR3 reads CASSHRGRGDGYTF. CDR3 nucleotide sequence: TGTGCCAGCAGCCACCGCGGCCGGGGGGATGGCTACACCTTC.

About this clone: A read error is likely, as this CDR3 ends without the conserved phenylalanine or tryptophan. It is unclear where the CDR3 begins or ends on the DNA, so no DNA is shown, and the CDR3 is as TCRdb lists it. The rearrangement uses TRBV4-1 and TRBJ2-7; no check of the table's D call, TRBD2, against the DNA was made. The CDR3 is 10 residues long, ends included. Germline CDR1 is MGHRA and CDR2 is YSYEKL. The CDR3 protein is CASSQVGDSP.

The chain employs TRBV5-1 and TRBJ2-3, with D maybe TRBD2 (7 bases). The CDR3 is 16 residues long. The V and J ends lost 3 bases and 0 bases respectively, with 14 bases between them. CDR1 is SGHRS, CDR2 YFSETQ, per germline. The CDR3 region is CASSWGGTPSTDTQYF. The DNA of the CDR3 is TGCGCCAGCAGCTGGGGGGGGACACCTAGCACAGATACGCAGTATTTT.

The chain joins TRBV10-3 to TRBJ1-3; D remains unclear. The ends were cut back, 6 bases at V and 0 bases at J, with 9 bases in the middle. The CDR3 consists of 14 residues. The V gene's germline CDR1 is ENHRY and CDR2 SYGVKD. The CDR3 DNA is TGTGCCATCAGGGCAGCGGACTCTGGAAACACCATATATTTT. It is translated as CAIRAADSGNTIYF.

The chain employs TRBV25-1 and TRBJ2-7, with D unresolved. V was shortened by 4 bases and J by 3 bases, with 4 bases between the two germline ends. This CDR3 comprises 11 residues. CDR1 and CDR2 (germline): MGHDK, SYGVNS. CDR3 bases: TGTGCCAGCAGTGCCAACTACGAGCAGTACTTC. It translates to CASSANYEQYF.

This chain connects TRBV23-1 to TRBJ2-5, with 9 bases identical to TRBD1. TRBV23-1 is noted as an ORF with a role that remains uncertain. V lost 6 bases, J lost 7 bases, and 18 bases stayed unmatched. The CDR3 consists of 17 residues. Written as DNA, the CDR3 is TGCGCCAGCAGGCCGACCCGAGACAGGGGGTGGCGAGGGACCCAGTACTTC. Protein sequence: CASRPTRDRGWRGTQYF.

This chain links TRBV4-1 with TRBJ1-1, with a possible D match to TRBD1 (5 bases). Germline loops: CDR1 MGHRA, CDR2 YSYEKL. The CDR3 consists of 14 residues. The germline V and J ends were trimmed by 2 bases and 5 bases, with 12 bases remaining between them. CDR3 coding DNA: TGCGCCAGCAGCCAAACGGGGGAGGGTACTGAAGCTTTCTTT. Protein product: CASSQTGEGTEAFF.

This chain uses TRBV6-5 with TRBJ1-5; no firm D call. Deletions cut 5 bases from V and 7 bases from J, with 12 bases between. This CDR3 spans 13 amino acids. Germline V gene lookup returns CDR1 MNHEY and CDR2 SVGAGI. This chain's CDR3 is CASSPRGGQPQHF. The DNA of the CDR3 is TGTGCCAGCAGTCCCCGGGGAGGGCAGCCCCAGCATTTT.

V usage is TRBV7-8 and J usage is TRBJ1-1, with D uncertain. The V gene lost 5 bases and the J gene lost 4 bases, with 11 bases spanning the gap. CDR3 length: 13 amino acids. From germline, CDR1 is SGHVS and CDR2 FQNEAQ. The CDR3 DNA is TGTGCCAGCAGCCGTGGAGCGGGCACTGAAGCTTTCTTT. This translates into CASSRGAGTEAFF.

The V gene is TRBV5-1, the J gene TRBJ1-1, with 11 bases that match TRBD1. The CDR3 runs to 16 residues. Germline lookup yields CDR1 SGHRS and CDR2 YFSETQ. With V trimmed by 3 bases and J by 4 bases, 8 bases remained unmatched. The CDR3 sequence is CASSSRTGGAGTEAFF. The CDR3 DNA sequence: TGCGCCAGCAGCTCCCGGACAGGGGGCGCCGGCACTGAAGCTTTCTTT. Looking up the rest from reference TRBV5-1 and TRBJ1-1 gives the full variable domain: KAGVTQTPRYLIKTRGQQVTLSCSPISGHRSVSWYQQTPGQGLQFLFEYFSETQRNKGNFPGRFSGRQFSNSRSEMNVSTLELGDSALYLCASSSRTGGAGTEAFFGQGTRLTVV.

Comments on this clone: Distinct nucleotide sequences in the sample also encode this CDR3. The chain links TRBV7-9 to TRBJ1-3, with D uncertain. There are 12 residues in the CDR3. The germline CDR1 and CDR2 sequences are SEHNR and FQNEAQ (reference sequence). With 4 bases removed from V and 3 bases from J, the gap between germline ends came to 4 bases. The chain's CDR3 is CASSSGGNTIYF. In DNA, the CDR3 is TGTGCCAGCAGCTCGGGTGGAAACACCATATATTTT.

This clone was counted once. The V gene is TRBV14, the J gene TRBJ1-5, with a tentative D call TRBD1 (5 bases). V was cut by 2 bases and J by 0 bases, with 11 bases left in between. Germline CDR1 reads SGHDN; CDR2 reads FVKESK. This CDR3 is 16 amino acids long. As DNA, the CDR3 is TGTGCCAGCAGCCAACGAGACAGACATAGCAATCAGCCCCAGCATTTT. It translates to CASSQRDRHSNQPQHF.

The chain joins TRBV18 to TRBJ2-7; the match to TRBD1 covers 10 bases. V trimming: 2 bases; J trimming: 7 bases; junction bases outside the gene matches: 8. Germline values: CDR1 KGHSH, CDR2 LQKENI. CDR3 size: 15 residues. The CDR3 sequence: CASSPGSRDRGEQYF. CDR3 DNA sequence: TGTGCCAGCTCACCAGGATCCCGGGACAGGGGTGAGCAGTACTTC.

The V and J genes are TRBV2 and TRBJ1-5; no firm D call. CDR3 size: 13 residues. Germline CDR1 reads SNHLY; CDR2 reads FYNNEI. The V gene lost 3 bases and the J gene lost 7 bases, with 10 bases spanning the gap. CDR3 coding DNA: TGTGCCAGCAGTGAGGCAGGAGGGCAGCCCCAGCATTTT. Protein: CASSEAGGQPQHF.

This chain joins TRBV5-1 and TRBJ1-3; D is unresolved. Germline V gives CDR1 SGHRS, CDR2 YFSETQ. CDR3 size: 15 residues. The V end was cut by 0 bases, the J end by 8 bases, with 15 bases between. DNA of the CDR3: TGCGCCAGCAGCTTGGGTGGCAGCGCCGGTCACACCATATATTTT. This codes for CASSLGGSAGHTIYF.